This T cell receptor (beta chain) derives from a study of blood T cell repertoires in COVID-19 (TCRdb year 2020). About the investigation overall: The collaborator samples originated in the United States, Italy and Spain and spanned the acute and convalescent phases of COVID-19. The material from the prospective study consisted of cDNA or gDNA derived from T cells, B-cell-depleted T cells, or PBMCs. The dataset comprised deeply sampled blood TCRbeta repertoires from subjects exposed to, actively infected with, or recovered from COVID-19. The repertoires were released in a freely available public database meant as a resource for research on the immune response to SARS-CoV-2. The samples were drawn from the first 160 participants of the ongoing ImmuneRACE study and from 1,200 or so subjects provided by 6 global collaborators. Sample metadata almost always included a de-identified subject ID, COVID-19 status, age in years and sex. HLA class I and class II types, where available, came from metadata supplied by the sample provider rather than from assay-based typing. Here is what the overall study found, with its caveats: Clinical and demographic metadata were provided uncurated, with the amount varying by source and participant.

Looking up the germline V gene (reference sequence) yields CDR1 MNHEY and CDR2 SMNVEV. V and J are truncated by 7 bases and 0 bases respectively, leaving an intervening sequence of 14 bases. CDR3 length: 15 amino acids, cysteine to phenylalanine. The entry retains the CDR3 DNA only, 45 bases that are in frame from base 1. A remark on this clone: Its antigen is not yet known. Base qualities are missing; no much larger clone stands one base away.

The immunoSEQ Assay, a bias-controlled multiplex PCR, was used to amplify TCRbeta CDR3 regions from genomic DNA. The original methods were these. The number of nucleated cells in each sample was estimated from the amplification of reference gene primers within the assay. To quantify the absolute abundance of each unique TCRbeta CDR3 rearrangement, sequence reads were collapsed and filtered. For each sample, productive Simpson clonality was calculated as the square root of Simpson's diversity index over productive rearrangements. This immuneACCESS table, as held by TCRdb, lists in-frame sequences with V and J called but not all clones. Of the missing ones, under half trace to an unresolved V gene in checked studies; the others have no known cause. From that table come the V and J calls and clone size; the DNA was used to work out D and trimming. This sample holds around 100,000 clones; about 90% were observed only once. About 5% of the sample is in the top ten clones.

Collaborating institutions collected whole blood in K2EDTA tubes following their own protocols. For TCRbeta analysis, collaborators shipped samples as frozen whole blood, isolated PBMCs, or DNA extracted from either of those sample types. The chain was built from TRBV27 and TRBJ2-3; there is no confident call for the D gene. The TCR sequence derives from a human donor in a cohort sampled during active COVID-19. Sequenced: peripheral blood. The base sequence is TGTGCCAGCACCTATCTTGCGATTAGCACAGATACGCAGTATTTT. Translated, this is CASTYLAISTDTQYF.